The 30 T cell receptor beta chains below come from one sample, sequenced in a study of CD8+ T cells in alopecia areata. The sample's treatment: oral pan-JAK inhibitor, 5-10 mg twice daily. In each case, RNA was isolated and then reverse transcribed into cDNA as the sequencing template. Repertoires were generated with immunoSEQ multiplex PCR, while TCRdb's copy carries only in-frame clones and drops some. The sample contains about 99,000 clones, 80% to 90% of which appear only once. The sequencing here drew on CD8+ T cells sorted from blood, taken around week 31, from a patient treated with tofacitinib. These receptors came from a human donor with alopecia areata.

The J gene is TRBJ1-5, the V gene TRBV4-2; a possible D gene is TRBD1 (5 bases). Trimming left V 1 base short and J 6 bases short, with 22 bases between. Germline CDR1 is LGHNA and CDR2 is YNFKEQ. This CDR3 is 18 amino acids long. The CDR3 region is CASSQVRDFPEIIQPQHF. The CDR3 DNA reads as TGTGCCAGCAGCCAAGTTCGGGACTTCCCCGAAATCATTCAGCCCCAGCATTTT.

The rearrangement links TRBV14 to TRBJ2-3; the D is unclear. Trimming cost V 0 bases and J 0 bases, with 13 bases left between them. CDR1 SGHDN and CDR2 FVKESK come from the germline V gene. The CDR3 has 17 amino acids. In nucleotides, the CDR3 is TGTGCCAGCAGCCAAGATGGAGTCGGAGCTAGCACAGATACGCAGTATTTT. Residues: CASSQDGVGASTDTQYF.

The chain employs TRBV10-3 and TRBJ2-3, with D possibly matching TRBD1 (6 bases). V was clipped by 7 bases and J by 2 bases, with 7 bases between them. This CDR3 has 12 residues. Germline CDR1 and CDR2: ENHRY and SYGVKD. As DNA, the CDR3 is TGTGCCATCAAGGGGGACACAGATACGCAGTATTTT. This sequence encodes CAIKGDTDTQYF.

The CDR3 reads CASSQAGSTYEQYF. In DNA, the CDR3 is TGTGCCAGCAGCCAAGCGGGCAGTACCTACGAGCAGTACTTC. The chain carries TRBV16 and TRBJ2-7, with D tentatively TRBD2 (5 bases). The CDR3 covers 14 residues. The germline V and J ends were trimmed by 2 bases and 2 bases, with 10 bases remaining between them. Germline lookup yields CDR1 KGHSY and CDR2 FQNENV.

This rearrangement joins TRBV29-1 to TRBJ1-2; D possibly corresponds to TRBD1 (5 bases). Trimming stripped 5 bases from V and 7 bases from J, with 20 bases between. The length of the CDR3 is 14 residues. Germline V gene lookup returns CDR1 SQVTM and CDR2 ANQGSEA. The CDR3 region has the DNA TGCAGCGTTACCAATGTCCAGGGTGGCTCTGGCTACACCTTC. Protein sequence: CSVTNVQGGSGYTF.

This chain joins TRBV5-1 and TRBJ2-1, with 7 positions matching TRBD1. The CDR3 is 17 amino acids. Germline lookup yields CDR1 SGHRS and CDR2 YFSETQ. With 3 bases clipped from V and 0 bases from J, the junction kept 9 bases outside the gene matches. The CDR3 nucleotides are TGCGCCAGCAGCTCGGGGACAGCCGATCCCTCCTACAATGAGCAGTTCTTC. Encoded protein: CASSSGTADPSYNEQFF. The full variable domain, its missing parts supplied by reference TRBV5-1 and TRBJ2-1, is KAGVTQTPRYLIKTRGQQVTLSCSPISGHRSVSWYQQTPGQGLQFLFEYFSETQRNKGNFPGRFSGRQFSNSRSEMNVSTLELGDSALYLCASSSGTADPSYNEQFFGPGTRLTVL.

The V and J genes are TRBV14 and TRBJ1-6, with a weak D call TRBD1 (6 bases). The germline CDR1 and CDR2 sequences are SGHDN and FVKESK. The CDR3 is 15 residues long. V lost 1 base and J lost 6, with 10 bases in between. CDR3 residues: CASSQVQGRNSPLHF. In nucleotides, the CDR3 is TGTGCCAGCAGCCAAGTGCAGGGGCGTAATTCACCCCTCCACTTT.

The chain links TRBV11-1 to TRBJ2-7; TRBD2 matches at 13 bases. Looked up from germline, CDR1 is SGHAT and CDR2 is FQDESV (reference sequence). The CDR3 spans 16 residues. J gave up 0 bases and V 5 bases, and 4 bases lay outside the gene matches. The CDR3 sequence: CASSPGTSGDSYEQYF. In DNA form, the CDR3 reads TGTGCCAGCAGCCCCGGGACTAGCGGGGACTCCTACGAGCAGTACTTC.

The chain recombines TRBV7-8 with TRBJ2-1, with 8 bases aligning to TRBD2. This CDR3 comprises 17 residues. The germline V gene encodes CDR1 SGHVS and CDR2 FQNEAQ. The V segment lost 5 bases and the J segment 1 base; nucleotides outside the gene matches: 10. This CDR3 reads CASSPTGGRESYNEQFF. CDR3 nucleotides: TGTGCCAGCAGCCCGACGGGGGGGCGAGAGTCCTACAATGAGCAGTTCTTC.

Regarding this clone: Other DNA sequences of this sample code for an identical CDR3. The genes are TRBV9 and TRBJ1-1; perhaps TRBD1 as D (6 bases). The CDR3 loop spans 12 amino acids. The V end lost 3 bases, the J end lost 10 bases, and 13 bases lay between the germline ends. Germline V gene data show CDR1 as SGDLS and CDR2 as YYNGEE. Here the CDR3 reads CASSGTQGTAFF. For the CDR3, the DNA is TGTGCCAGCAGCGGAACACAGGGTACAGCTTTCTTT.

The genes are TRBV28 and TRBJ2-2, with TRBD2 matching 8 bases. This CDR3 region has 16 residues. The J segment lost 5 bases and the V segment lost 6 bases, leaving 11 bases of the junction unmatched. Germline assignment: CDR1 MDHEN and CDR2 SYDVKM. The CDR3 is CASSPPGGGVTGELFF. The CDR3 DNA sequence: TGTGCCAGCAGCCCACCGGGAGGGGGGGTAACCGGGGAGCTGTTTTTT. The full variable domain, in which reference TRBV28 and TRBJ2-2 provide the parts outside the CDR3, is DVKVTQSSRYLVKRTGEKVFLECVQDMDHENMFWYRQDPGLGLRLIYFSYDVKMKEKGDIPEGYSVSREKKERFSLILESASTNQTSMYLCASSPPGGGVTGELFFGEGSRLTVL.

The V call is TRBV27, the J call TRBJ1-1; D gene ambiguous. The germline V gene encodes CDR1 MNHEY and CDR2 SMNVEV (reference sequence). Trimming shortened V by 7 bases and J by 1 base, and 10 bases separated the two germline ends. The CDR3 sequence is 13 residues long. DNA of the CDR3: TGTGCCAGCAAACGGGCAGGGAACACTGAAGCTTTCTTT. Translation: CASKRAGNTEAFF.

This rearrangement joins TRBV30 to TRBJ2-7, with D perhaps TRBD2 (5 bases). Deletions cut 5 bases from V and 5 bases from J, with 22 bases between. This CDR3 contains 15 residues. Germline V lookup: CDR1 GTSNPN, CDR2 SVGIG (reference sequence). The CDR3 bases are TGTGCCTGGTCGCTCGCAGAGAGGGCTTCCCACGAGCAGTACTTC. It encodes CAWSLAERASHEQYF.

This chain uses TRBV7-3 with TRBJ2-3; 10 bases fit TRBD2. CDR1 and CDR2 from the germline V gene are SGHTA and FQGTGA. CDR3 length: 14 amino acids. V lost 5 bases to trimming and J lost 4 bases; unmatched junction nucleotides: 3. CDR3 in DNA: TGTGCCAGCAGCGGAAGCGGGGGGGCAGATACGCAGTATTTT. Protein sequence: CASSGSGGADTQYF.

In its sample, this clone was seen a few times. The junction does not match germline at one end; this may be a read error. V usage is TRBV2 and J usage is TRBJ2-4; 7 nucleotides match TRBD1. The CDR3 contains 13 residues. In germline, CDR1 is SNHLY, CDR2 FYNNEI. Here the CDR3 reads CASNWVQGSPSGF. In DNA form, the CDR3 reads TGTGCTTCAAACTGGGTACAGGGGTCTCCTAGTGGGTTC. Supplemented by reference TRBV2 and TRBJ2-4, the full variable domain reads EPEVTQTPSHQVTQMGQEVILRCVPISNHLYFYWYRQILGQKVEFLVSFYNNEISEKSEIFDDQFSVERPDGSNFTLKIRSTKLEDSAMYFCASNWVQGSPSGFGAGTRLSVL.

The chain couples TRBV29-1 to TRBJ2-2; D is perhaps TRBD2 (6 bases). The germline V gene has CDR1 SQVTM and CDR2 ANQGSEA. V was shortened by 6 bases and J by 2 bases, with 13 bases between the two germline ends. This CDR3 has 14 amino acids. CDR3 sequence (DNA): TGCAGCGTGGAGGGTCGGCTAAACACCGGGGAGCTGTTTTTT. Protein product: CSVEGRLNTGELFF.

The V and J genes are TRBV7-9 and TRBJ2-1; weak D call: TRBD2 (5 bases). The CDR3 has 14 amino acids. Germline loops: CDR1 SEHNR, CDR2 FQNEAQ (reference sequence). Trimming stripped 2 bases from V and 5 bases from J, with 10 bases between. The CDR3: CASSLPGGHNEQFF. CDR3 nucleotide sequence: TGTGCCAGCAGCTTACCCGGAGGCCACAATGAGCAGTTCTTC.

The chain has TRBV7-9 and TRBJ2-1; D might be TRBD2 (6 bases). Trimming shortened V by 6 bases and J by 10 bases, and 16 bases separated the two germline ends. Per the germline V gene, CDR1 is SEHNR and CDR2 is FQNEAQ (reference sequence). The CDR3 extends over 13 amino acids. The CDR3 sequence is CASSRWEEGEQFF. The CDR3, as DNA: TGTGCCAGCAGTCGATGGGAGGAAGGAGAGCAGTTCTTC.

CDR3 residues: CATLGQNQETQYF. CDR3 sequence (DNA): TGTGCCACCCTAGGACAGAACCAAGAGACCCAGTACTTC. This chain links TRBV2 with TRBJ2-5; a possible D gene is TRBD1 (6 bases). Germline lookup yields CDR1 SNHLY and CDR2 FYNNEI. V was cut by 10 bases and J by 0 bases, with 12 bases left in between. The CDR3 has 13 residues.

V gene TRBV2 combines with J gene TRBJ2-3; 14 positions agree with TRBD2. V shed 10 bases and J 6 bases; nucleotides not matched to a gene: 12. This CDR3 has 16 residues. Germline V gene data show CDR1 as SNHLY and CDR2 as FYNNEI. The CDR3 DNA reads as TGTGCCACCGATCAGACTAGCGGGAGGGCCAGGGATACGCAGTATTTT. Translated: CATDQTSGRARDTQYF.

This clone came up once. The chain carries TRBV13 and TRBJ2-7; 7 positions match TRBD2. CDR3 size: 17 residues. Germline trimming cut 5 bases from V and 1 base from J; bases unmatched to any gene: 14. CDR1 is PRHDT and CDR2 is FYEKMQ in the germline V gene (reference sequence). DNA of the CDR3: TGTGCCAGCAGCACCACATCTGGGGAGGGTAGGTCCTACGAGCAGTACTTC. This encodes CASSTTSGEGRSYEQYF. Together with reference TRBV13 and TRBJ2-7, the CDR3 gives the full variable domain: AAGVIQSPRHLIKEKRETATLKCYPIPRHDTVYWYQQGPGQDPQFLISFYEKMQSDKGSIPDRFSAQQFSDYHSELNMSSLELGDSALYFCASSTTSGEGRSYEQYFGPGTRLTVT.

The CDR3 protein is CAISVAVDHNEQFF. The CDR3 bases are TGTGCCATCAGCGTAGCGGTGGACCACAATGAGCAGTTCTTC. The chain is built from TRBV10-3 and TRBJ2-1; a possible D gene is TRBD2 (6 bases). CDR3 size: 14 residues. Trimming took off 6 bases at V and 5 bases at J, with 14 bases between the two ends. Germline CDR1 is ENHRY and CDR2 is SYGVKD.

The DNA for the CDR3 is TGTGCCAGCAGCCATAATTTACAGCCGAACACTGAAGCTTTCTTT. Translated, it gives CASSHNLQPNTEAFF. V gene TRBV7-9 combines with J gene TRBJ1-1, with D unclear. This CDR3 is built from 15 residues. Trimming left V 5 bases short and J 1 base short, with 14 bases between. Germline V gene sequence: CDR1 SEHNR, CDR2 FQNEAQ (reference sequence).

The rearrangement links TRBV9 to TRBJ2-1; the match to TRBD2 covers 8 bases. The V gene's germline CDR1 is SGDLS and CDR2 YYNGEE. V gave up 3 bases and J gave up 4 bases; unmatched junction bases: 9. The CDR3 sequence is 16 residues long. CDR3 sequence reads: CASSAPPTSAYNEQFF. CDR3 bases: TGTGCCAGCAGCGCGCCCCCGACTAGCGCTTACAATGAGCAGTTCTTC.

This clone was found a few times. The chain is built from TRBV5-1 and TRBJ2-1, with TRBD1 matching 10 bases. CDR3 length: 14 residues. With 4 bases clipped from V and 8 bases from J, the junction kept 6 bases outside the gene matches. CDR1 and CDR2 (germline): SGHRS, YFSETQ. The CDR3 region has the DNA TGCGCCAGCAGCCTCGGGACAGGGGCGGATGAGCAGTTCTTC. Its translation is CASSLGTGADEQFF. The full variable domain, with the rest looked up from reference TRBV5-1 and TRBJ2-1, is KAGVTQTPRYLIKTRGQQVTLSCSPISGHRSVSWYQQTPGQGLQFLFEYFSETQRNKGNFPGRFSGRQFSNSRSEMNVSTLELGDSALYLCASSLGTGADEQFFGPGTRLTVL.

The V and J genes are TRBV2 and TRBJ2-7; D gene unclear. Between the trimmed V and J ends, which lost 3 bases and 4 bases, there was a span of 13 bases. The CDR3 extends over 14 amino acids. Germline-derived CDR1 and CDR2 are SNHLY and FYNNEI. CDR3 coding DNA: TGTGCCAGCAGTGATCCGGACGCGGTTTACGAGCAGTACTTC. Protein sequence: CASSDPDAVYEQYF. The full variable domain, its missing parts supplied by reference TRBV2 and TRBJ2-7, is EPEVTQTPSHQVTQMGQEVILRCVPISNHLYFYWYRQILGQKVEFLVSFYNNEISEKSEIFDDQFSVERPDGSNFTLKIRSTKLEDSAMYFCASSDPDAVYEQYFGPGTRLTVT.

The V call is TRBV9, the J call TRBJ2-3; 9 bases match TRBD1. This CDR3 comprises 17 residues. Germline V gives CDR1 SGDLS, CDR2 YYNGEE. V was clipped by 0 bases and J by 1 base; unmatched bases: 6. The DNA for the CDR3 is TGTGCCAGCAGCGTAGTCGGGACAGGGCATGGCACAGATACGCAGTATTTT. Protein: CASSVVGTGHGTDTQYF. Based on the CDR3 plus reference TRBV9 and TRBJ2-3, the full variable domain is DSGVTQTPKHLITATGQRVTLRCSPRSGDLSVYWYQQSLDQGLQFLIQYYNGEERAKGNILERFSAQQFPDLHSELNLSSLELGDSALYFCASSVVGTGHGTDTQYFGPGTRLTVL.

CDR3 in amino acids: CASNPGEGEQYF. DNA for the CDR3: TGTGCCAGCAACCCGGGGGAGGGGGAGCAGTACTTC. The rearrangement joins TRBV9 to TRBJ2-7; TRBD2 aligns across 7 bases. Germline V CDR1 and CDR2: SGDLS, YYNGEE. This CDR3 contains 12 residues. Unmatched junction bases numbered 7, after V lost 6 bases and J lost 7 bases.

This clone was seen a single time. This chain joins TRBV2 and TRBJ2-3; 11 bases agree with TRBD2. Germline trimming cut 6 bases from V and 4 bases from J; bases unmatched to any gene: 12. This CDR3 has 17 amino acids. Looked up from germline, CDR1 is SNHLY and CDR2 is FYNNEI. The CDR3 DNA sequence: TGTGCCAGCAGCCTCCCACTAGCGGGAGAAACTCCAGATACGCAGTATTTT. It encodes CASSLPLAGETPDTQYF.

The CDR3 sequence is CAWEGSSTDTQYF. The CDR3 region has the DNA TGTGCCTGGGAGGGGTCTAGCACAGATACGCAGTATTTT. V gene TRBV30 combines with J gene TRBJ2-3; either TRBD1 or TRBD2 may supply D (5 bases each). Germline values: CDR1 GTSNPN, CDR2 SVGIG (reference sequence). This CDR3 region has 13 residues. V gave up 5 bases and J gave up 0 bases, with 9 bases separating them.